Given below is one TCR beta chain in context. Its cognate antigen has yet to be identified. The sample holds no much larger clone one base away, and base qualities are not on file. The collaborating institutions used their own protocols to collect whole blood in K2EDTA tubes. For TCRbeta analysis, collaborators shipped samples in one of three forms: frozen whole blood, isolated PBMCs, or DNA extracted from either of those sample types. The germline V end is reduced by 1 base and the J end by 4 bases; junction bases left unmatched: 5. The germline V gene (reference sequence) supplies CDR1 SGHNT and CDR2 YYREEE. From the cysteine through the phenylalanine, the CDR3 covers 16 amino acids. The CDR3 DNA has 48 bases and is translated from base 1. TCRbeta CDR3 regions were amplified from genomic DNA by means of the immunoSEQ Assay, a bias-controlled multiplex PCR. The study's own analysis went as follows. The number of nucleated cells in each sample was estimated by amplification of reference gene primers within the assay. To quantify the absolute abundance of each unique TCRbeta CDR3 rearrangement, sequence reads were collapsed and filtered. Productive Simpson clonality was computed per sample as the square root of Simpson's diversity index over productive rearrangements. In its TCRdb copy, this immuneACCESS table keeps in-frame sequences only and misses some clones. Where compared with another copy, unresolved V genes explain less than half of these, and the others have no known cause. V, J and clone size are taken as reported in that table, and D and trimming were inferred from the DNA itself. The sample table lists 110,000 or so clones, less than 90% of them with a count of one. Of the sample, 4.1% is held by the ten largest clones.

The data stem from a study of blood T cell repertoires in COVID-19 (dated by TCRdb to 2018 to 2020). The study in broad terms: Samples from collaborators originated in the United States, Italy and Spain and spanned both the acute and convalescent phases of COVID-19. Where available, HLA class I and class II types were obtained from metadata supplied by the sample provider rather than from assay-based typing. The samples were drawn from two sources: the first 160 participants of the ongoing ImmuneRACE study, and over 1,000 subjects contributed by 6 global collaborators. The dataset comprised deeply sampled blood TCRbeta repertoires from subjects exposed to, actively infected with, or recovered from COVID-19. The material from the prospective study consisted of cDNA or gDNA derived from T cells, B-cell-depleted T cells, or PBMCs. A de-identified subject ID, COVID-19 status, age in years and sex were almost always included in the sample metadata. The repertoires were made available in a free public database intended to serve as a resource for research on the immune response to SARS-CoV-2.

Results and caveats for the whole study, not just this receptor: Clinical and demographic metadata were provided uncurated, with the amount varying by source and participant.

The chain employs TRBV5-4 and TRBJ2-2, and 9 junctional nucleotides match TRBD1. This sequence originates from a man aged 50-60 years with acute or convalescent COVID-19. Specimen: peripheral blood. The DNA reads TGTGCCAGCAGCTTGCTGGACAGGGGTGCCACCGGGGAGCTGTTTTTT. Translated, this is CASSLLDRGATGELFF.